The sequence of this T cell receptor beta chain was determined in a study of T cell responses to AZD1222 COVID-19 vaccine. The study's findings and limits: As reported, nearly half of all spike-specific TCRs target variant regions that are unmutated. After two AZD1222 doses, spike-specific TCR breadth and depth rose versus day 0. Without day 14 samples, only post-peak T cell repertoires were studied. Mostly white British, mostly female donors; authors suggested clonal diversity may be underestimated.

A word on this clone: Its antigen is still unknown.

Per germline, CDR1 SNHLY and CDR2 FYNNEI. This CDR3 region has 17 residues. Trimming stripped 6 bases from V and 7 bases from J, with 24 bases between. Repertoires were generated with immunoSEQ multiplex PCR, while TCRdb's copy carries only in-frame clones and drops some. The sample has some 140,000 clones, roughly 90% seen once. The sample consisted of peripheral blood, taken 28 days after the second AZD1222 dose. The rearrangement links TRBV2 to TRBJ1-4; possibly TRBD1 for D (6 bases). This sequence was found in an adult who received the AZD1222 COVID-19 vaccine. The CDR3 protein is CASSDTLLGGVREKLFF. In DNA, the CDR3 is TGTGCCAGCAGCGACACGCTCTTAGGGGGGGTTCGTGAAAAACTGTTTTTT.